Below, 14 T cell receptor beta chains from the same sample are listed, as sequenced in a study of blood T cell repertoires in COVID-19. The method was immunoSEQ multiplex PCR; TCRdb's version includes in-frame clones alone and lacks a portion of them. The profile shows 150,000 or so clones, more than 80% of them singletons. Sequences were obtained from peripheral blood. These TCRs come from a woman aged 35 to 49 with acute or convalescent COVID-19.

The V and J genes are TRBV29-1 and TRBJ1-4; D ambiguous. With 7 bases removed from V and 3 bases from J, the gap between germline ends came to 9 bases. Per germline, CDR1 SQVTM and CDR2 ANQGSEA. The CDR3 is 12 residues long. The CDR3 sequence is CSGTGSNEKLFF. CDR3 in DNA: TGCAGCGGAACGGGTTCTAATGAAAAACTGTTTTTT. Drawing the rest from reference TRBV29-1 and TRBJ1-4, the complete variable domain is SAVISQKPSRDICQRGTSLTIQCQVDSQVTMMFWYRQQPGQSLTLIATANQGSEATYESGFVIDKFPISRPNLTFSTLTVSNMSPEDSSIYLCSGTGSNEKLFFGSGTQLSVL.

This chain joins TRBV6-5 and TRBJ1-6; 9 positions match TRBD1. The V gene end was trimmed by 6 bases and the J gene end by 5 bases; junction bases not matched to a gene: 5. Per germline, CDR1 MNHEY and CDR2 SVGAGI. The CDR3 extends over 15 amino acids. The CDR3 DNA is TGTGCCAGCAGGAGGGACAGGGCGAATAATTCACCCCTCCACTTT. Protein product: CASRRDRANNSPLHF.

The table lists this clone with a count of one. The J gene is TRBJ2-5, the V gene TRBV28, with D hard to call. This CDR3 region has 15 residues. Trimming removed 2 bases from V and 2 bases from J, with 12 bases in between. Germline V gene data show CDR1 as MDHEN and CDR2 as SYDVKM. The CDR3, as DNA: TGTGCCAGCAGTTTACTTGGCAAATATCAAGAGACCCAGTACTTC. As protein: CASSLLGKYQETQYF. Complete variable domain (other parts from reference TRBV28 and TRBJ2-5): DVKVTQSSRYLVKRTGEKVFLECVQDMDHENMFWYRQDPGLGLRLIYFSYDVKMKEKGDIPEGYSVSREKKERFSLILESASTNQTSMYLCASSLLGKYQETQYFGPGTRLLVL.

The gene calls are TRBV19 and TRBJ1-5; 9 bases agree with TRBD1. Trimming at V came to 10 bases and at J to 3 bases, leaving 19 bases not matched to a gene. This CDR3 region has 18 residues. Germline V CDR1 and CDR2: LNHDA, SQIVND (reference sequence). CDR3 coding DNA: TGTGCCACCTCATACATAATCTCCGGGACAGGGAACAATCAGCCCCAGCATTTT. The encoded protein is CATSYIISGTGNNQPQHF. Drawing the rest from reference TRBV19 and TRBJ1-5, the complete variable domain is DGGITQSPKYLFRKEGQNVTLSCEQNLNHDAMYWYRQDPGQGLRLIYYSQIVNDFQKGDIAEGYSVSREKKESFPLTVTSAQKNPTAFYLCATSYIISGTGNNQPQHFGDGTRLSIL.

The genes are TRBV9 and TRBJ2-1; TRBD1 matches 8 bases. The CDR3 has 15 residues. V was pared by 4 bases and J by 2 bases, with 5 bases of the junction left unmatched. Germline-derived CDR1 and CDR2 are SGDLS and YYNGEE. For the CDR3, the DNA is TGTGCCAGCAGCCCGGAGGGACAGGCCTACAATGAGCAGTTCTTC. Protein sequence: CASSPEGQAYNEQFF.

A few counts support this clone. The chain employs TRBV7-9 and TRBJ1-5; tentatively, D is TRBD1 (5 bases). The CDR3 loop spans 15 amino acids. Trimming stripped 5 bases from V and 2 bases from J, with 13 bases between. Looked up from germline, CDR1 is SEHNR and CDR2 is FQNEAQ (reference sequence). The CDR3 DNA sequence: TGTGCCAGCAGCGTTGACAGTGGGGGCAATCAGCCCCAGCATTTT. This codes for CASSVDSGGNQPQHF.

The rearrangement joins TRBV3-1 (or the pseudogene TRBV3-2) to TRBJ2-7; D is unresolved. Trimming cost V 0 bases and J 2 bases, with 8 bases left between them. This CDR3 contains 14 residues. The germline gives CDR1 LGHDT, CDR2 YNNKEL (reference sequence). The DNA of the CDR3 is TGTGCCAGCAGCCAAGATCCGGGTACCTACGAGCAGTACTTC. It is translated as CASSQDPGTYEQYF.

This CDR3 is CASTKGQGLPYNEQFF. The CDR3 DNA reads TGCGCCAGCACCAAAGGACAGGGACTCCCTTACAATGAGCAGTTCTTC. The chain uses TRBV5-1 and TRBJ2-1, with 8 nucleotides matching TRBD1. Germline-derived CDR1 and CDR2 are SGHRS and YFSETQ. CDR3 length: 16 amino acids. With 6 bases clipped from V and 4 bases from J, the junction kept 12 bases outside the gene matches.

CDR3 sequence: CASSQQGFGDYEQYF. The DNA of the CDR3 is TGTGCCAGCAGCCAGCAGGGGTTCGGAGACTACGAGCAGTACTTC. The chain couples TRBV3-1 (or the pseudogene TRBV3-2) to TRBJ2-7; perhaps TRBD1 as D (6 bases). Germline V gene lookup returns CDR1 LGHDT and CDR2 YNNKEL (reference sequence). Trimming left V 3 bases short and J 3 bases short, with 15 bases between. There are 15 residues in the CDR3.

The V call is TRBV9, the J call TRBJ2-2, with 10 bases that match TRBD2. Germline V gene sequence: CDR1 SGDLS, CDR2 YYNGEE. V shed 3 bases, J shed 9 bases, and the junction held 8 bases outside the gene matches. The CDR3 consists of 15 residues. The CDR3 here is CASSASGGAVRELFF. DNA of the CDR3: TGTGCCAGCAGCGCAAGCGGGGGGGCCGTCCGGGAGCTGTTTTTT.

The chain links TRBV4-1 to TRBJ2-3; the match to TRBD2 covers 7 bases. J gave up 0 bases and V 5 bases, and 5 bases lay outside the gene matches. Germline lookup yields CDR1 MGHRA and CDR2 YSYEKL. The CDR3 consists of 15 residues. DNA for the CDR3: TGCGCCAGCAGCAAAAGCGGGACTAGCACAGATACGCAGTATTTT. It is translated as CASSKSGTSTDTQYF.

The V gene is TRBV28, the J gene TRBJ2-1; perhaps TRBD1 as D (6 bases). Per the germline V gene, CDR1 is MDHEN and CDR2 is SYDVKM. The CDR3 is 14 amino acids. Trimming pared 8 bases from V and 6 bases from J, leaving 17 bases between. The CDR3: CASREFGQSNEQFF. The CDR3 nucleotides are TGTGCCAGCCGTGAGTTCGGACAGAGCAATGAGCAGTTCTTC. Variable domain in full (rest from reference TRBV28 and TRBJ2-1): DVKVTQSSRYLVKRTGEKVFLECVQDMDHENMFWYRQDPGLGLRLIYFSYDVKMKEKGDIPEGYSVSREKKERFSLILESASTNQTSMYLCASREFGQSNEQFFGPGTRLTVL.

Concerning this clone: One end of the junction varies from germline; a read error may be responsible. This rearrangement joins TRBV5-1 to TRBJ2-5; 11 nucleotides match TRBD1. CDR1 SGHRS and CDR2 YFSETQ come from the germline V gene. The CDR3 spans 15 residues. The CDR3 reads CASTLDRGLSETQYF. CDR3 nucleotides: TGCGCCAGCACCTTGGACAGGGGGCTCTCGGAGACCCAGTACTTC.

This chain links TRBV5-6 with TRBJ2-2; 8 bases fit TRBD2. CDR1 and CDR2 from the germline V gene are SGHDT and YYEEEE. The CDR3 runs to 15 residues. V lost 6 bases, J lost 3 bases, and 7 bases stayed unmatched. CDR3 bases: TGTGCCAGCACCCCTAGAGCGGGGGACACCGGGGAGCTGTTTTTT. As protein: CASTPRAGDTGELFF.